The rows below give T cell receptor beta chains drawn from one sample of a study of cytomegalovirus exposure and HLA in healthy donors. Assay: immunoSEQ multiplex PCR; the TCRdb copy retains only in-frame clones and omits some. The data show 80,000 to 100,000 clones, 55% to 85% seen once. The sequencing input was PBMCs. The receptors here all came from a woman under 30 in good health and CMV-seropositive. Each CDR3 is given with its conserved first and last residue. A D gene is named only where the DNA matches it firmly. The size field is filled for only some rows; it gives once, few, many or a size class.

d_call	clone_size	j_call	v_call	cdr3_nt	cdr3_aa
TRBD2	NA	TRBJ2-6	TRBV4-3	TGCGCCAGCAGCTCCCGGACTAGCGGGACCCCTCTTAGGGCCAACGTCCTGACTTTC	CASSSRTSGTPLRANVLTF
NA	once	TRBJ1-1	TRBV9	TGTGCCAGCAGCCCCTACGGAGGTAACACTGAAGCTTTCTTT	CASSPYGGNTEAFF
NA	NA	TRBJ2-2	TRBV10-3	TGTGCCATCAGTGAGTCGAAGTTGGCGGGAACCACCGGGGAGCTGTTTTTT	CAISESKLAGTTGELFF
NA	NA	TRBJ2-3	TRBV28	TGTGCCAGCAGCTACGGACGGACGACGGGAGACGCTAGCACAGATACGCAGTATTTT	CASSYGRTTGDASTDTQYF
NA	once	TRBJ1-5	TRBV19	TGTGCCAGTAGTGGGCAGGGAGGGCAGCCCCAGCATTTT	CASSGQGGQPQHF
TRBD1	NA	TRBJ2-2	TRBV7-9	TGTGCCAGCAGCCGATCCGGGACAGGCAACACCGGGGAGCTGTTTTTT	CASSRSGTGNTGELFF
TRBD2	once	TRBJ2-3	TRBV7-6	TGTGCCAGCAGCTTAGCCATTAGCGGGAGCACAGATACGCAGTATTTT	CASSLAISGSTDTQYF
TRBD1	NA	TRBJ2-5	TRBV5-1	TGCGCCAGCAGCCGGACAGGGTGGGGATCCCAAGAGACCCAGTACTTC	CASSRTGWGSQETQYF
TRBD2	NA	TRBJ2-5	TRBV4-3	TGCGCCAGCAGCCCCTCCGGGTTACTAGCGGGAGGACGGGAGACCCAGTACTTC	CASSPSGLLAGGRETQYF
TRBD1	NA	TRBJ2-1	TRBV27	TGTGCCAGCACCGTCCGTGGGACAGGATACAATGAGCAGTTCTTC	CASTVRGTGYNEQFF
NA	NA	TRBJ1-3	TRBV19	TGTGCCAGTAGTGTCCTAACCCCCCAAGGAAACACCATATATTTT	CASSVLTPQGNTIYF
NA	NA	TRBJ2-5	TRBV12-5	TGTGCTAGTGGTTTCTCCGGGGTCGAGACCCAGTACTTC	CASGFSGVETQYF
NA	NA	TRBJ2-1	TRBV7-2	TGTGCCAGCAGTCCGCAGACGGGTTCCTACAATGAGCAGTTCTTC	CASSPQTGSYNEQFF
TRBD1	few	TRBJ1-1	TRBV29-1	TGCAGCGTCAAAGGGACAGCGAACACTGAAGCTTTCTTT	CSVKGTANTEAFF
NA	NA	TRBJ1-1	TRBV5-1	TGCGCCAGCAGCTTAGACAGTTCGAACACTGAAGCTTTCTTT	CASSLDSSNTEAFF
NA	NA	TRBJ1-2	TRBV15	TGTGCCACCAGCAGACATCCGGGGGGCTCCTATGGCTACACCTTC	CATSRHPGGSYGYTF
TRBD1	NA	TRBJ1-6	TRBV6-6	TGTGCCAGCAGCGGGGGGGGACAGCATAATTCACCCCTCCACTTT	CASSGGGQHNSPLHF
TRBD1	few	TRBJ2-5	TRBV5-6	TGTGCCAGCAGCCCCGCCCCGACAGGGGGGACCCAGTACTTC	CASSPAPTGGTQYF
NA	NA	TRBJ2-7	TRBV28	TGTGCCAGCAGAAAGGGGCCCTACGAGCAGTACTTC	CASRKGPYEQYF
NA	NA	TRBJ1-3	TRBV28	TGTGCCAGCAGTTTGTTTACAGCCCCCGAAGTTGGAAACACCATATATTTT	CASSLFTAPEVGNTIYF
TRBD2	NA	TRBJ2-7	TRBV5-1	TGCGCCAGCAGCAGTACTAGCGGGGGCTCCTACGAGCAGTACTTC	CASSSTSGGSYEQYF
NA	once	TRBJ2-2	TRBV10-2	TGCGCCAGCAGTGAGAGGCTAGATGGGGAGCTGTTTTTT	CASSERLDGELFF
TRBD1	NA	TRBJ1-1	TRBV7-8	TGTGCCAGCAGCCTGGGACAGCTCACTGAAGCTTTCTTT	CASSLGQLTEAFF
TRBD1	NA	TRBJ1-1	TRBV9	TGTGCCAGCAGCCCGACAGGGGTAGGTGAAGCTTTCTTT	CASSPTGVGEAFF
NA	NA	TRBJ1-1	TRBV6-6	TGTGCCAGTAACTACGAAGAGTTGAACACTGAAGCTTTCTTT	CASNYEELNTEAFF
TRBD1	once	TRBJ2-5	TRBV9	TGTGCCAGCAGCGTGACAGGGACCCCAGAGACCCAGTACTTC	CASSVTGTPETQYF
NA	few	TRBJ1-1	TRBV4-3	TGCGCCAGCAGCCAAGAGACAGGAAAACGGACTGAAGCTTTCTTT	CASSQETGKRTEAFF
NA	NA	TRBJ2-2	TRBV19	TGTGCCAGTAGTAGGGGGCGAGCGAACACCGGGGAGCTGTTTTTT	CASSRGRANTGELFF
NA	NA	TRBJ1-1	TRBV6-5	TGTGCCAGCAGTTACAGTCGGGGAGGTGACACTGAAGCTTTCTTT	CASSYSRGGDTEAFF
NA	NA	TRBJ1-5	TRBV2	TGTGCCAGCAAGGAGGAACAGGGTAATCAGCCCCAGCATTTT	CASKEEQGNQPQHF
NA	NA	TRBJ2-3	TRBV4-1	TGCGCCAGCAGCCAAGGCGTAGCTTCGGAGGATACGCAGTATTTT	CASSQGVASEDTQYF
NA	NA	TRBJ2-1	TRBV9	TGTGCCAGCAGCGTAGAGATGTTAGCGGAGTACAATGAGCAGTTCTTC	CASSVEMLAEYNEQFF
NA	NA	TRBJ1-3	TRBV7-2	TGTGCCAGCAGTGAGGGAAACACCATATATTTT	CASSEGNTIYF
TRBD2	NA	TRBJ2-5	TRBV4-1	TGCGCCAGCAGCCAAGACAACCCGGAACTAGCGGGAGTAGAGACCCAGTACTTC	CASSQDNPELAGVETQYF
TRBD2	NA	TRBJ2-1	TRBV7-3	TGTGCCAGCAGCTCAGAACGTCGGGGACTAGCGGGAGGGCCCTCCGGTGAGCAGTTCTTC	CASSSERRGLAGGPSGEQFF
NA	NA	TRBJ1-5	TRBV10-2	TGCGCCAGCAGTTCAGGGGGCAATCAGCCCCAGCATTTT	CASSSGGNQPQHF
NA	once	TRBJ2-3	TRBV7-3	TGTGCCAGCAGCTTAGGGCAACTCCCTGGGGCGGATACGCAGTATTTT	CASSLGQLPGADTQYF
TRBD1	NA	TRBJ1-2	TRBV5-6	TGTGCCAGCAGCTCGGGACAGGGGGCGAAGGGCTATGGCTACACCTTC	CASSSGQGAKGYGYTF
NA	few	TRBJ2-7	TRBV4-2	TGTGCCAGCAGCGTTCACAGGGTGGGTACCTACGAGCAGTACTTC	CASSVHRVGTYEQYF
TRBD1	few	TRBJ1-2	TRBV23-1	TGCGCCAGCGGGCTCGGGACAGGGGAGGGCTATGGCTACACCTTC	CASGLGTGEGYGYTF